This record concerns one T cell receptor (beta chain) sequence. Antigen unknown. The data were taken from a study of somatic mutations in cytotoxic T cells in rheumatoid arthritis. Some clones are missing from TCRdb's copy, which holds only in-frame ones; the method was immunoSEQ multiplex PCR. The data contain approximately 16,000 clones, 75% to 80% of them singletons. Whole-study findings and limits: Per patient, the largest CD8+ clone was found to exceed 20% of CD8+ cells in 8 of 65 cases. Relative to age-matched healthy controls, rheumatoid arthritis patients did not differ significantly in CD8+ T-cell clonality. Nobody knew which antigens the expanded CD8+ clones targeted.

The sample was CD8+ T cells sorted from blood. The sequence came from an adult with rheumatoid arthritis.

The CDR3 nucleotides read TGTGCCAGCAGGAGACTGGAGTTACCCTCTGGGGCCAACGTCCTGACTTTC. Its protein is CASRRLELPSGANVLTF. This chain links TRBV28 with TRBJ2-6; D is undetermined. The CDR3 length is 17 residues. V dropped 6 bases and J dropped 0 bases, with 15 bases sitting between them. The germline V gene encodes CDR1 MDHEN and CDR2 SYDVKM.